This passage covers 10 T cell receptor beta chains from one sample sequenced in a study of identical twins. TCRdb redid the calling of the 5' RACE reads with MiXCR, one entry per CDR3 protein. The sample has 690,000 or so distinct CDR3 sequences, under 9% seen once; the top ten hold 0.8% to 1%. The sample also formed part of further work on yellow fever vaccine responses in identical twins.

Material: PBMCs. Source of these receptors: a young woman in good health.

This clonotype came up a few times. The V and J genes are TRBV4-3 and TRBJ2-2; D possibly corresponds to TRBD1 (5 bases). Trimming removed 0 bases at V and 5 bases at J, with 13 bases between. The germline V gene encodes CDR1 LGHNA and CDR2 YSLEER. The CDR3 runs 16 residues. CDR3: CASSQDLSPGTGELFF. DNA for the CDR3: TGCGCCAGCAGCCAAGATCTCTCTCCAGGGACCGGGGAGCTGTTTTTT.

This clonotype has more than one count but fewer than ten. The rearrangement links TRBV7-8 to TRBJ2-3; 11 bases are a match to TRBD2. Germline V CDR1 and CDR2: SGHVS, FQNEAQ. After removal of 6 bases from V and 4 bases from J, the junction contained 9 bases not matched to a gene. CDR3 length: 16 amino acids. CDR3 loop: CASSSLAGGVADTQYF. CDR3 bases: TGTGCCAGCAGTTCTTTAGCGGGAGGGGTGGCAGATACGCAGTATTTT. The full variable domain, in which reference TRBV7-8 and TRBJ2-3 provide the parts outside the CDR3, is GAGVSQSPRYKVAKRGQDVALRCDPISGHVSLFWYQQALGQGPEFLTYFQNEAQLDKSGLPSDRFFAERPEGSVSTLKIQRTQQEDSAVYLCASSSLAGGVADTQYFGPGTRLTVL.

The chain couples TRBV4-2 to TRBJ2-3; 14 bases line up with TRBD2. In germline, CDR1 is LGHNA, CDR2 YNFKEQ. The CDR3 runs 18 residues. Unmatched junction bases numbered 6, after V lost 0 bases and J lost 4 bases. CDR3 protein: CASSQEGTSGRLADTQYF. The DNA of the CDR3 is TGTGCCAGCAGCCAAGAGGGGACTAGCGGGAGATTGGCAGATACGCAGTATTTT.

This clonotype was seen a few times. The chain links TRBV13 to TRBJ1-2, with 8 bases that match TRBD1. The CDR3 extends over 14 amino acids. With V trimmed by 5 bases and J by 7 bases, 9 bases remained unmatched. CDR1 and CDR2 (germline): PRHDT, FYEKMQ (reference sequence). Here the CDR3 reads CASSNTQGAGGYTF. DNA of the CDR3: TGTGCCAGCAGCAATACCCAGGGGGCAGGTGGCTACACCTTC. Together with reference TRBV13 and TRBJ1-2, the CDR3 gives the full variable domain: AAGVIQSPRHLIKEKRETATLKCYPIPRHDTVYWYQQGPGQDPQFLISFYEKMQSDKGSIPDRFSAQQFSDYHSELNMSSLELGDSALYFCASSNTQGAGGYTFGSGTRLTVV.

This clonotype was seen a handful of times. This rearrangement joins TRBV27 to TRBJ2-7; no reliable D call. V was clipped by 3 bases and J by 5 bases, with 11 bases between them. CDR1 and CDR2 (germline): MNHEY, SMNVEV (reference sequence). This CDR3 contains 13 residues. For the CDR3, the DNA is TGTGCCAGCAGTTTGAACAGTATTCACGAGCAGTACTTC. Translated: CASSLNSIHEQYF.

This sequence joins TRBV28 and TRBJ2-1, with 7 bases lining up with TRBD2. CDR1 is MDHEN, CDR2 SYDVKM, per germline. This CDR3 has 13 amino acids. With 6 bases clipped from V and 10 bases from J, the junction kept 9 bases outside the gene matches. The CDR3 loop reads CASSPGTTFEQFF. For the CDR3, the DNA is TGTGCCAGCAGCCCCGGGACTACGTTCGAGCAGTTCTTC.

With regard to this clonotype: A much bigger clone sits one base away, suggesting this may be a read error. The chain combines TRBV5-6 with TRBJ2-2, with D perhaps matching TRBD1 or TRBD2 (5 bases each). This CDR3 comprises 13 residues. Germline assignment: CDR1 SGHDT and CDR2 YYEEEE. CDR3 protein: CASSPGRARELLF. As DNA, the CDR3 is TGTGCCAGCAGCCCAGGACGGGCCAGGGAGCTGCTTTTT.

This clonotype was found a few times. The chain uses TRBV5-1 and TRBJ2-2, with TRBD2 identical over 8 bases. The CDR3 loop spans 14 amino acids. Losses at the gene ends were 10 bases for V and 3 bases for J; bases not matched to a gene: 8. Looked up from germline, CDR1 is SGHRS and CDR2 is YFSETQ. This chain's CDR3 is CAPLKREHTGELFF. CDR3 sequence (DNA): TGCGCCCCCCTCAAGCGGGAGCACACCGGGGAGCTGTTTTTT. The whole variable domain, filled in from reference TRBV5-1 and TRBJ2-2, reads KAGVTQTPRYLIKTRGQQVTLSCSPISGHRSVSWYQQTPGQGLQFLFEYFSETQRNKGNFPGRFSGRQFSNSRSEMNVSTLELGDSALYLCAPLKREHTGELFFGEGSRLTVL.

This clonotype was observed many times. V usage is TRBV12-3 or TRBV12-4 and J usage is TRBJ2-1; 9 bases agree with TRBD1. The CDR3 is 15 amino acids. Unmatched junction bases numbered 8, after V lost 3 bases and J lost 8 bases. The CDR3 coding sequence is TGTGCCAGCAGTTTTCTTGGGACAGGGTACCATGAGCAGTTCTTC. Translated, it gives CASSFLGTGYHEQFF.

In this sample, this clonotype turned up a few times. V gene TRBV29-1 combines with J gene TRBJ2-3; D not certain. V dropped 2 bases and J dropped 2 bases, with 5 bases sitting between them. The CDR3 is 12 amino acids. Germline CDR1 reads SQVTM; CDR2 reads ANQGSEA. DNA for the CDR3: TGCAGCGTTGAACAGTACACAGATACGCAGTATTTT. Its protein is CSVEQYTDTQYF.